This T cell receptor beta chain emerged from a study of cytomegalovirus exposure and HLA in healthy donors. This clone was observed a handful of times. Its target is unknown. Germline V CDR1 and CDR2: LNHNV, YYDKDF (reference sequence). Trimming stripped 7 bases from V and 8 bases from J, with 14 bases between. The CDR3 runs to 13 residues. Findings and caveats of the study: Further analysis, carried out later, found HLA-associated TCR beta chains more clonally expanded than equally common other chains. Across donors, sequencing depth was assumed by presence/absence analyses to be roughly uniform. The investigators catalogued 164 TCR beta chains as cytomegalovirus-associated.

The primer mix had 60 Vbeta and 13 Jbeta primers. Repertoires were generated with immunoSEQ multiplex PCR, while TCRdb's copy carries only in-frame clones and drops some. This repertoire shows about 65,000 clones, approximately 78% found once; its top ten account for 2.5% to 3.5%. The chain combines TRBV15 with TRBJ1-4, with D possibly being TRBD1 (5 bases). Specimen: PBMCs. This clonotype originated in a girl aged 5-17 years in good health and CMV-seropositive. CDR3 DNA sequence: TGTGCCACCAACGGTGGGGCGAGAGAAAAACTGTTTTTT. Protein product: CATNGGAREKLFF.